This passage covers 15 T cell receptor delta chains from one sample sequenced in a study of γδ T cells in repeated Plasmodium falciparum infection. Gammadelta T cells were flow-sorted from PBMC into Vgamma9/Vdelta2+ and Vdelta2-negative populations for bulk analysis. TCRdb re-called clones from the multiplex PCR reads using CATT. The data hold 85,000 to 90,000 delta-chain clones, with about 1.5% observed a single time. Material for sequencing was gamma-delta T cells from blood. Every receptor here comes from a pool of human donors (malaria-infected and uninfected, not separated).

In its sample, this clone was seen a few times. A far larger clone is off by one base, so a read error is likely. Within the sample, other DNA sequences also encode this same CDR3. The CDR3 is CALGVFFRSRGILGSRSDKLIF. CDR3 nucleotide sequence: TGTGCTCTTGGGGTATTCTTCCGGAGTCGGGGAATACTCGGCTCACGAAGCGATAAACTCATCTTT. The chain is built from TRDV1 and TRDJ1, with D perhaps matching TRDD2 or TRDD3 (5 bases each). Germline matching of the DNA provided the J gene here, since TCRdb leaves it blank. CDR1 is TSWWSYY and CDR2 is QGS in the germline V gene. The CDR3 spans 22 residues. V dropped 4 bases and J dropped 4 bases, with 37 bases sitting between them.

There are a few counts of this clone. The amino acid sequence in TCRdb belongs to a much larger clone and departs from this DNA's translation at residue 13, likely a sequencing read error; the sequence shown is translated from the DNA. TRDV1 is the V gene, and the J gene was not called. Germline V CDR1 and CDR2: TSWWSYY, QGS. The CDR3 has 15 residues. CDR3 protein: CALGELLSLTAQPFF. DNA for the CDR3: TGTGCTCTTGGGGAACTTTTATCTTTGACAGCACAACCCTTCTTT.

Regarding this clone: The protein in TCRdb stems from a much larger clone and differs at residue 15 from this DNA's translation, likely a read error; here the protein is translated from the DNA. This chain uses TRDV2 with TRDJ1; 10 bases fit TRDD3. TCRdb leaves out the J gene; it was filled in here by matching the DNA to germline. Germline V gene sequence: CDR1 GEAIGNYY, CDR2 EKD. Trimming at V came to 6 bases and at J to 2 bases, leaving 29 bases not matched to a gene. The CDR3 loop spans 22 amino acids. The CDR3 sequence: CACWHPTSSRSTGGCFTDKLIF. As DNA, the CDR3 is TGTGCCTGTTGGCATCCTACGTCTTCTAGGTCTACTGGGGGATGTTTTACCGATAAACTCATCTTT.

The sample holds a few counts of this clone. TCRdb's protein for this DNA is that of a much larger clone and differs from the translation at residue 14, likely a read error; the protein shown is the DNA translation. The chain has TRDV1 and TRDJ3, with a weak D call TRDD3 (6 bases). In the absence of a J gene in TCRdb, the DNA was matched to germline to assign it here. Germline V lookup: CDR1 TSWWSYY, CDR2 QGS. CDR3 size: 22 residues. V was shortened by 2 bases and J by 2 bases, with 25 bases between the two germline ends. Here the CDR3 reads CALGEGLGVSGGSPWDTRQMFF. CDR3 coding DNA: TGTGCTCTTGGGGAAGGTTTGGGAGTCTCGGGGGGAAGCCCCTGGGACACCCGACAGATGTTTTTC.

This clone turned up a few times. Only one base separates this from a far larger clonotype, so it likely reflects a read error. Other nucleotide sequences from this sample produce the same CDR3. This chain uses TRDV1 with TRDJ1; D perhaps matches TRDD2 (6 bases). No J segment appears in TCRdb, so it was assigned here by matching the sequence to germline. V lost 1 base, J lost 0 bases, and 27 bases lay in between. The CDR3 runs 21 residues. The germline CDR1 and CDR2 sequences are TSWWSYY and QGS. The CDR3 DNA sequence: TGTGCTCTTGGGGAACCGATCCGAATTTCCTATGGGGTCTCGTACACCGATAAACTCATCTTT. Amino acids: CALGEPIRISYGVSYTDKLIF.

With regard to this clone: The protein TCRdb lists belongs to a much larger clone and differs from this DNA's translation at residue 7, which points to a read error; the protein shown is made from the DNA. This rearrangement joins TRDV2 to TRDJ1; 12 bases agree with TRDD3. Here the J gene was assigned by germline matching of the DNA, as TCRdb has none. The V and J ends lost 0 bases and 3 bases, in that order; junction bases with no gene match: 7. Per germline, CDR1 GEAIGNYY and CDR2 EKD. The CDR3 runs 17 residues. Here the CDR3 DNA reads TGTGCCTGTGACACCGGCCACTGGGGGATACAACCCGATAAACTCATCTTT. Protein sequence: CACDTGHWGIQPDKLIF.

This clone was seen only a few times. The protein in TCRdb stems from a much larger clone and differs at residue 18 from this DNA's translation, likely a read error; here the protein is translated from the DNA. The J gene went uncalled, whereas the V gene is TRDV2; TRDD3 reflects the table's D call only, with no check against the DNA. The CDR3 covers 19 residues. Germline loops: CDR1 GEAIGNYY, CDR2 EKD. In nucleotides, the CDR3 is TGTGCCTGTGACACCCTCGGTGGGGATACCGAGGGGGTCACCGATAAACTCACCTTT. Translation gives CACDTLGGDTEGVTDKLTF.

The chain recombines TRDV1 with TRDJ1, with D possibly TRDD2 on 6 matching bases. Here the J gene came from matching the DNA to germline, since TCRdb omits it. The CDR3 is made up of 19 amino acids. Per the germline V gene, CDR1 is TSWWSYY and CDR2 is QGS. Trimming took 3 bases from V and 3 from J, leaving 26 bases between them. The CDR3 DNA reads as TGTGCTCTTGGGGACCCGGGGCCTTCCGACTCAAGTAGGGCCGATAAACTCATCTTT. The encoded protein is CALGDPGPSDSSRADKLIF.

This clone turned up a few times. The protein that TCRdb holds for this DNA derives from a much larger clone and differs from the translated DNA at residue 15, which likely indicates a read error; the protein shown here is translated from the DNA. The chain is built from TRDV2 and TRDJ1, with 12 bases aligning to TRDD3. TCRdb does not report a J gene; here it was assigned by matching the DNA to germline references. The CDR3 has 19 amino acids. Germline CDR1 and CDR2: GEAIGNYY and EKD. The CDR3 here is CACDSLLGDTGSYTNKLIF. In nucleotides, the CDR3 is TGTGCCTGTGACTCATTACTGGGGGATACTGGTTCGTACACCAATAAACTCATCTTT.

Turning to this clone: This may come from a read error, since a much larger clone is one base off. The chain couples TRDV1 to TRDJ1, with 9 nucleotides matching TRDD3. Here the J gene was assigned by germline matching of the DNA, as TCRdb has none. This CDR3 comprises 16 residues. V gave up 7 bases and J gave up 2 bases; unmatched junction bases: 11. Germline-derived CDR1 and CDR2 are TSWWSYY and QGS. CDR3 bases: TGTGCTCTTGACCGGGGGATACCGGCACTGACCGATAAACTCATCTTT. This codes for CALDRGIPALTDKLIF.

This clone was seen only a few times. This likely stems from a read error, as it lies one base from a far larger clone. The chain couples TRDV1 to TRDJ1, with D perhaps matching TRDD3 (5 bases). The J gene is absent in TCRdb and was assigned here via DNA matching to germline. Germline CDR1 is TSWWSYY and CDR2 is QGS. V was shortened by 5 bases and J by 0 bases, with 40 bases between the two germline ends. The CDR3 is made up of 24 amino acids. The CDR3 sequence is CALGTLRRGAIPVSVLSDTDKLIF. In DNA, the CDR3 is TGTGCTCTTGGGACCCTCCGGAGGGGGGCAATCCCTGTTTCTGTACTGAGTGACACCGATAAACTCATCTTT.

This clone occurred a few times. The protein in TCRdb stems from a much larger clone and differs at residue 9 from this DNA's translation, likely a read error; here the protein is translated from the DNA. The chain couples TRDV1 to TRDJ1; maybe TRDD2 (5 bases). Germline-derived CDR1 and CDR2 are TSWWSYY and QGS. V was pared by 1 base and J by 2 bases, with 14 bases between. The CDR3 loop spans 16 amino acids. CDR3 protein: CALGERGFPGTDKLIF. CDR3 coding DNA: TGTGCTCTTGGGGAACGGGGCTTCCCGGGGACCGATAAACTCATCTTT.

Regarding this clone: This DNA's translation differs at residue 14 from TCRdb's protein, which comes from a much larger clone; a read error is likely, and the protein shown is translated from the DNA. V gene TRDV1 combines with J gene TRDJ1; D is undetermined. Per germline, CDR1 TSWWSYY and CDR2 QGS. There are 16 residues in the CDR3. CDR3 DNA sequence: TGTGCTCTTGGGGAGTGTGTAGGGACCGTCACCGATAAACCCATCTTT. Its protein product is CALGECVGTVTDKPIF.

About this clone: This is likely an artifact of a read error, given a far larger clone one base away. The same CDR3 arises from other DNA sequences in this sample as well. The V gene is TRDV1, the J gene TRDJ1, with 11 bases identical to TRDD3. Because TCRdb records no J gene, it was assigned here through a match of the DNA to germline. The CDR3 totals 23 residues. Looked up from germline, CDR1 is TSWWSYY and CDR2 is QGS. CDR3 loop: CALGELGPTTLTYWGIKNDKLIF. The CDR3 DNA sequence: TGTGCCCTTGGGGAACTGGGGCCTACTACGCTGACTTACTGGGGGATAAAAAACGATAAACTCATCTTT.

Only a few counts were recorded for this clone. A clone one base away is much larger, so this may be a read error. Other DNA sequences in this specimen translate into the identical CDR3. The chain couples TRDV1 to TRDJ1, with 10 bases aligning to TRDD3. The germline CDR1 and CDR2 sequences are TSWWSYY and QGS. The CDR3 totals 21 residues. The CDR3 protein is CALGEKHVVISYWGMPDKLIF. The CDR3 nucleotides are TGCGCTCTTGGGGAAAAACATGTAGTCATCTCCTACTGGGGGATGCCCGATAAACTCATCTTT.